Detailed here is one T cell receptor (beta chain). Primers: 60 Vbeta forward and 13 Jbeta reverse. Using immunoSEQ multiplex PCR, the repertoire was profiled, and TCRdb retains in-frame clones only, with some absent. This sample has some 180,000 clones; around 86% occur once, and the top ten carry about 2.5%. The record originates from a study of cytomegalovirus exposure and HLA in healthy donors. This CDR3 comprises 17 residues. Germline V lookup: CDR1 SGHDT, CDR2 YYEEEE. Trimming shortened V by 0 bases and J by 5 bases, and 17 bases separated the two germline ends. This sequence joins TRBV5-6 and TRBJ1-4; no reliable D call. Specimen: PBMCs. The source is a male donor in good health and CMV-seronegative. CDR3 protein: CASSLVGLAGRNEKLFF. The CDR3 region has the DNA TGTGCCAGCAGCTTGGTGGGTTTGGCAGGTCGAAATGAAAAACTGTTTTTT.